This is a list of T cell receptor beta chains from one sample in a study of CD8 T cells in Susac syndrome. TCRdb re-called the immunoSEQ multiplex PCR reads with MiXCR, one entry per CDR3 protein. The sample lists about 190,000 distinct CDR3 sequences; over 90% were seen once. The sample was CD8+ T cells from PBMCs. These receptors came from a human donor with Susac syndrome. Both conserved end residues are part of each CDR3. D genes are given only for firm matches. Clone size is stated in some rows and not others, as once, few, many or a class when expanded.

size: -; V: TRBV5-4; J: TRBJ2-1; D: -; DNA: TGTGCCAGCAGCTTTGGCGACCGCGATGAGCAGTTCTTC; CDR3: CASSFGDRDEQFF
size: -; V: TRBV29-1; J: TRBJ1-4; D: -; DNA: TGCAGCGTTGCAGGGGCGCTCGGAAAACTGTTTTTT; CDR3: CSVAGALGKLFF
size: -; V: TRBV2; J: TRBJ1-1; D: -; DNA: TGTGCCAGAAGAAAAGGGGTGAACACTGAAGCTTTCTTT; CDR3: CARRKGVNTEAFF
size: -; V: TRBV24-1; J: TRBJ2-5; D: -; DNA: TGTGCCACCAGTGATAGAGGGGGGATTGGAGAGACCCAGTACTTC; CDR3: CATSDRGGIGETQYF
size: -; V: TRBV5-1; J: TRBJ1-4; D: TRBD1; DNA: TGCGCCAGCAGCTTGGTTACAGGGGAAGAAAAACTGTTTTTT; CDR3: CASSLVTGEEKLFF
size: -; V: TRBV18; J: TRBJ2-6; D: -; DNA: TGTGCCAGCTCACCAGGGTACGGATGGGGGGCCAACGTCCTGACTTTC; CDR3: CASSPGYGWGANVLTF
size: -; V: TRBV19; J: TRBJ2-1; D: -; DNA: TGTGCCAGTGAATCGCTAGGACTACCCGAGCGGTTCTTC; CDR3: CASESLGLPERFF
size: -; V: TRBV29-1; J: TRBJ2-1; D: TRBD2; DNA: TGCAGCGTTGAAGACCCAGAGCGGGAGGATCCGAATGAGCAGTTCTTC; CDR3: CSVEDPEREDPNEQFF
size: -; V: TRBV20-1; J: TRBJ2-2; D: TRBD1; DNA: TGCAGTGCTAGAGATTTACAGGGACAGGCCACCGGGGAGCTGTTTTTT; CDR3: CSARDLQGQATGELFF
size: -; V: TRBV20-1; J: TRBJ2-7; D: TRBD2; DNA: TGCAGTGAAAGACTAGCGGATACCTACGAGCAGTACTTC; CDR3: CSERLADTYEQYF
size: -; V: TRBV15; J: TRBJ1-5; D: -; DNA: TGTGCCACCAGCAGAGATGCGAGGGATCGAGATCAGCCCCAGCATTTT; CDR3: CATSRDARDRDQPQHF
size: -; V: TRBV5-1; J: TRBJ1-1; D: TRBD1; DNA: TGCGCCAGCAGCTTGGACCCGGACAGGGGACGAATGAACACTGAAGCTTTCTTT; CDR3: CASSLDPDRGRMNTEAFF
size: -; V: TRBV6-1; J: TRBJ2-3; D: -; DNA: TGTGCCAGCAGGGACGTTCGGGCCCCAGCGGTTGGTACGCAGTATTTT; CDR3: CASRDVRAPAVGTQYF
size: -; V: TRBV6-6; J: TRBJ2-5; D: -; DNA: TGTGCCAGCAGTTACATTCTGGGGGGACAAGAGACCCAGTACTTC; CDR3: CASSYILGGQETQYF
size: once; V: TRBV9; J: TRBJ2-3; D: -; DNA: TGTGCCAGCAGCGTACAGCAGTTCACAGATACGCAGTATTTT; CDR3: CASSVQQFTDTQYF
size: -; V: TRBV30; J: TRBJ2-2; D: -; DNA: TGTGCCTGGTATCGGAGGAACGGGGAGCTGTTTTTT; CDR3: CAWYRRNGELFF
size: -; V: TRBV28; J: TRBJ2-3; D: -; DNA: TGTGCCAGCAGTCCGAACCGGATGGGGTTGGGCACAGATACGCAGTATTTT; CDR3: CASSPNRMGLGTDTQYF
size: -; V: TRBV5-4; J: TRBJ2-1; D: -; DNA: TGTGCCAGCAGCTTGGGGGTGGGAGTACTGGGCAATGAGCAGTTCTTC; CDR3: CASSLGVGVLGNEQFF
size: -; V: TRBV20-1; J: TRBJ1-4; D: TRBD1; DNA: TGCAGTGCTAGGCAGGGGGCTCAGAGGGAAAAACTGTTTTTT; CDR3: CSARQGAQREKLFF
size: -; V: TRBV19; J: TRBJ1-6; D: TRBD1; DNA: TGTGCCAGTAGCCTGCGGCCGGGACAGGCTAATTCACCCCTCCACTTT; CDR3: CASSLRPGQANSPLHF
size: -; V: TRBV7-9; J: TRBJ1-4; D: -; DNA: TGTGCCAGCAGCGCCTCTCCATCGGGCGGTGAAAAACTGTTTTTT; CDR3: CASSASPSGGEKLFF
size: -; V: TRBV3-1; J: TRBJ2-3; D: -; DNA: TGTGCCAGCAGCCAAGATGAATTCACAGATACGCAGTATTTT; CDR3: CASSQDEFTDTQYF
size: -; V: TRBV9; J: TRBJ2-7; D: -; DNA: TGTGCCAGTAGCACCGGGACGTTGAGGGAGCAGTACTTC; CDR3: CASSTGTLREQYF
size: -; V: TRBV29-1; J: TRBJ2-7; D: -; DNA: TGCAGCGTCGCGCGGGGCCTCTCCTACGAGCAGTACTTC; CDR3: CSVARGLSYEQYF
size: once; V: TRBV4-1; J: TRBJ1-6; D: TRBD1; DNA: TGCGCCAGCAGCCCGAACTGGACAGGGGATAATTCACCCCTCCACTTT; CDR3: CASSPNWTGDNSPLHF
size: -; V: TRBV20-1; J: TRBJ2-7; D: TRBD2; DNA: TGCAGTGCTAGAATCCTATCTAGCGGTTACGAGCAGTACTTC; CDR3: CSARILSSGYEQYF
size: -; V: TRBV12-3/TRBV12-4; J: TRBJ1-1; D: -; DNA: TGTGCCAGCAGTTTCCTGGGCCGAGGAATTGAAGCTTTCTTT; CDR3: CASSFLGRGIEAFF
size: -; V: TRBV5-1; J: TRBJ1-5; D: -; DNA: TGCGCCAGCAGCACCGGAGAGAGAGGGCAGCCCCAGCATTTT; CDR3: CASSTGERGQPQHF
size: -; V: TRBV5-1; J: TRBJ1-1; D: TRBD1; DNA: TGCGCCAGCAGCTTGGCCCAGACAGGGTCCGCTGAAGCTTTCTTT; CDR3: CASSLAQTGSAEAFF
size: -; V: TRBV27; J: TRBJ2-1; D: TRBD2; DNA: TGTGCCAGCAGTTACGCTGGACCCGCGACTAGCACCCACAATGAGCAGTTCTTC; CDR3: CASSYAGPATSTHNEQFF
size: once; V: TRBV3-1; J: TRBJ1-1; D: -; DNA: TGTGCCAGCAGCCGGGCCTCTCGGGGAGCTTTCTTT; CDR3: CASSRASRGAFF
size: -; V: TRBV27; J: TRBJ2-7; D: -; DNA: TGTGCCAGCAGTGCAACCGAGCGGTCCGGCGAGCAGTACTTC; CDR3: CASSATERSGEQYF
size: -; V: TRBV9; J: TRBJ2-3; D: -; DNA: TGTGCCAGCAGCGATGGGCTAACCAAAACCACAGATACGCAGTATTTT; CDR3: CASSDGLTKTTDTQYF
size: -; V: TRBV9; J: TRBJ1-3; D: -; DNA: TGTGCCAGCAGTGCCCGGGACACATACTCTGGAAACACCATATATTTT; CDR3: CASSARDTYSGNTIYF
size: few; V: TRBV19; J: TRBJ1-2; D: -; DNA: TGTGCCAGTAGTCAAGGTTTAGGTGGCTACACCTTC; CDR3: CASSQGLGGYTF
size: -; V: TRBV30; J: TRBJ2-5; D: -; DNA: TGTGCCTGGAGTCTGGTACCAATAGAGCAGTACTTC; CDR3: CAWSLVPIEQYF
size: -; V: TRBV20-1; J: TRBJ1-4; D: TRBD1; DNA: TGCAGTGCTAGAGATTTCCAGGGGGATGAAAAACTGTTTTTT; CDR3: CSARDFQGDEKLFF